This T cell receptor beta chain originates from a study of blood T cell repertoires in COVID-19. Clones were sequenced by immunoSEQ multiplex PCR, and TCRdb holds only the in-frame ones, with some missing. Among about 320,000 clones, just over 85% were seen once, and the ten largest hold about 10%. With 4 bases clipped from V and 2 bases from J, the junction kept 6 bases outside the gene matches. Germline CDR1 MNHEY, CDR2 SMNVEV (reference sequence). CDR3 size: 16 residues. This receptor was identified in a woman aged 18-30 years who had recovered from COVID-19. The chain uses TRBV27 and TRBJ2-1, with TRBD1 matching 9 bases. The sequenced material came from PBMCs or T cells enriched from blood (not recorded which). CDR3 residues: CASSSQTGGTYNEQFF. CDR3 bases: TGTGCCAGCAGTTCCCAGACAGGGGGTACCTACAATGAGCAGTTCTTC.